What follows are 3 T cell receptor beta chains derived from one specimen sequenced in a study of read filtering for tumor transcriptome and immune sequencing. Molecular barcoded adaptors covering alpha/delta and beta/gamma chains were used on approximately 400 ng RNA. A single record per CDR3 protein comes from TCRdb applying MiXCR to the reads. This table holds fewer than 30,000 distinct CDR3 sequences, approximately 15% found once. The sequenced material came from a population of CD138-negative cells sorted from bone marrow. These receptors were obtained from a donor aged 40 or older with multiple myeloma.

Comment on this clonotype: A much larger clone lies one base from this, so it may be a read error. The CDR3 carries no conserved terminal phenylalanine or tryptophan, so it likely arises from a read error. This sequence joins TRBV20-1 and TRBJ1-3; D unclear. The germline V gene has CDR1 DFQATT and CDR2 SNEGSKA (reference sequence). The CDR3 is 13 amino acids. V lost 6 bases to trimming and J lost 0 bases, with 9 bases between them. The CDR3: CSARGFSGNTIYL. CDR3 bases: TGCAGTGCCCGGGGATTCTCTGGAAACACCATATATCTT.

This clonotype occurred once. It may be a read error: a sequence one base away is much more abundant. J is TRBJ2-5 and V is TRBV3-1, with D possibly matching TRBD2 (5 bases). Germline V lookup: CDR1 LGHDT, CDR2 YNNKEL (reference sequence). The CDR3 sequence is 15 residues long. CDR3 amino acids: CASSPLQERAEAQYF. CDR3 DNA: TGTGCCAGCAGCCCGCTCCAGGAGAGGGCAGAGGCCCAGTACTTC.

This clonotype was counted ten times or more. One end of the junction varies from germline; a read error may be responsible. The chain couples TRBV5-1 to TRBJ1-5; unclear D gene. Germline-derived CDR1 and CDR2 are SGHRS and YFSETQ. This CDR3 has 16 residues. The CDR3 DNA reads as TGTGCCAGCAGCTTGGCCGAGATCTATAGCAATCAGCCCCAGCATTTT. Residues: CASSLAEIYSNQPQHF.